This T cell receptor beta chain is drawn from a study of Ad26.COV2.S vaccination and SARS-CoV-2 variants. Comments on this clone: Antigen unknown.

Study conclusions and caveats: Vaccine recipients posted higher spike-specific TCR breadth than their placebo counterparts. Similar non-spike TCR breadth was observed in recipients of vaccine and of placebo.

Treatment of the sample: roughly 18 received Ad26.COV2.S at low or high dose, single or two shots; about 5 received placebo; per-sample allocation not given. Specimens were obtained on day 63 following the first vaccine or placebo injection. Ad26 vector vaccine expressed Wuhan-strain SARS-CoV-2 spike. The CDR3 spans 14 residues. Germline lookup yields CDR1 SGHTA and CDR2 FQGNSA. Between the trimmed V and J ends, which lost 5 bases and 0 bases, there was a span of 7 bases. Clones were sequenced by immunoSEQ multiplex PCR, and TCRdb holds only the in-frame ones, with some missing. The repertoire holds approximately 480,000 clones, with 87% as singletons.

This clonotype originated in a person between 18 and 60 years old who received the Ad26.COV2.S COVID-19 vaccine or a placebo. The sequencing here drew on peripheral blood, taken in a trial of Ad26.COV2.S vaccine versus placebo. This chain joins TRBV7-2 and TRBJ1-4, with no clear D. The CDR3 region has the DNA TGTGCCAGCAGCCCGACCGCAACTAATGAAAAACTGTTTTTT. It translates to CASSPTATNEKLFF. The full variable domain, its missing parts supplied by reference TRBV7-2 and TRBJ1-4, is GAGVSQSPSNKVTEKGKDVELRCDPISGHTALYWYRQSLGQGLEFLIYFQGNSAPDKSGLPSDRFSAERTGGSVSTLTIQRTQQEDSAVYLCASSPTATNEKLFFGSGTQLSVL.